This T cell receptor beta chain was found in a study of T cells in Graves' hyperthyroidism and ophthalmopathy. Study-wide background: Peripheral blood was secured at the point of initial diagnosis, before any treatment. Study-wide points: Most clonotypes that expanded in the thyroid above 0.001 also showed up in blood.

Reasons for excluding patients were uncontrolled infection, other autoimmune disease, pregnancy or lactation. A remark on this clonotype: Its antigen is as yet unknown.

What was amplified from RNA transcripts were TCR beta CDR3 regions. RT-PCR in the first round (using the HTBI primer set) targeted the TCR CDR3. MiXCR was run by TCRdb on the multiplex PCR reads, yielding one entry per CDR3 protein. The table records around 500,000 distinct CDR3 sequences, 13% to 15% of them present only once. Sequencing input: blood. This receptor was identified in a woman aged 40 to 50 with Graves' hyperthyroidism.

The CDR3 sequence: CASSLVVGVNNEQFF. CDR3 coding DNA: TGTGCCAGCAGCTTAGTAGTAGGGGTTAACAATGAGCAGTTCTTC. The V and J genes are TRBV7-8 and TRBJ2-1; tentatively, D is TRBD1 (5 bases). Trimming removed 1 base at V and 5 bases at J, with 12 bases between. Germline V CDR1 and CDR2: SGHVS, FQNEAQ. The CDR3 extends over 15 amino acids. The full variable domain, completed using reference TRBV7-8 and TRBJ2-1, is GAGVSQSPRYKVAKRGQDVALRCDPISGHVSLFWYQQALGQGPEFLTYFQNEAQLDKSGLPSDRFFAERPEGSVSTLKIQRTQQEDSAVYLCASSLVVGVNNEQFFGPGTRLTVL.